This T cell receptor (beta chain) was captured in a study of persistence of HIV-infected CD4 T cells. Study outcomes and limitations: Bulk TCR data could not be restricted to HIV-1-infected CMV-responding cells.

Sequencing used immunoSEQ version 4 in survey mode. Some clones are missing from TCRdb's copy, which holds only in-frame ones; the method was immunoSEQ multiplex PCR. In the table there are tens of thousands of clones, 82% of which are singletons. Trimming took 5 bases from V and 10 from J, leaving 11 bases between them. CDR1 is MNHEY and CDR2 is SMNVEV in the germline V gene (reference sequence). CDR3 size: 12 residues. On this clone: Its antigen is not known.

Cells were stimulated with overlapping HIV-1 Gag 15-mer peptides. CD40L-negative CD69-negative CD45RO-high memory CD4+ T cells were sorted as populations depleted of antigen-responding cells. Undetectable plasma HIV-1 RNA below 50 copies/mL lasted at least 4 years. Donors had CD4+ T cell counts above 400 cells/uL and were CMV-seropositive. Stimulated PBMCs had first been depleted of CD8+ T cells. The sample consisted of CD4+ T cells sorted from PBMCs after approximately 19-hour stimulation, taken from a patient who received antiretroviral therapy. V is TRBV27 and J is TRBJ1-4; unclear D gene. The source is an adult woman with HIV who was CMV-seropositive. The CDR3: CASSLSGGKLFF. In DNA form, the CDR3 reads TGTGCCAGCAGTCTCTCGGGTGGAAAACTGTTTTTT.